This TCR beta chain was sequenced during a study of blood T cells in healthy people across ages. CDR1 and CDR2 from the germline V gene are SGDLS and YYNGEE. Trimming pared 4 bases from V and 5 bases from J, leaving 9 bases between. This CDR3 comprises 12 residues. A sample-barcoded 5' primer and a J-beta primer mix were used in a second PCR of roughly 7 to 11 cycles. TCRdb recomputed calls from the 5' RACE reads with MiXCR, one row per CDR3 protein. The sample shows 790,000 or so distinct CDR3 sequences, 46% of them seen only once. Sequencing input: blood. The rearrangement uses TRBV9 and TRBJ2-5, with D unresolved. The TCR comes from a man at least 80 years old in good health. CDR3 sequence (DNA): TGTGCCAGCAGCTCCCCGCGGGAGACCCAGTACTTC. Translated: CASSSPRETQYF. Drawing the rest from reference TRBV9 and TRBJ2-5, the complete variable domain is DSGVTQTPKHLITATGQRVTLRCSPRSGDLSVYWYQQSLDQGLQFLIQYYNGEERAKGNILERFSAQQFPDLHSELNLSSLELGDSALYFCASSSPRETQYFGPGTRLLVL.